This T cell receptor (beta chain) is drawn from a study of Ad26.COV2.S vaccination and SARS-CoV-2 variants. General study points: Breadth and depth estimates from TCRs may understate total T cell responses.

Sequencing was performed with immunoSEQ multiplex PCR; in TCRdb, only in-frame clones are kept and a portion is missing. The profile covers fewer than 500,000 clones, with roughly 90% appearing a single time and 9% to 15% taken by the ten largest. This CDR3 spans 18 amino acids. The V gene's germline CDR1 is SGHTS and CDR2 YDEGEE. V lost 0 bases and J 0 bases, leaving 13 bases between the germline ends. The treatment here: roughly 18 received Ad26.COV2.S at low or high dose, single or two shots; about 5 received placebo; per-sample allocation not given. Repertoires come from day 63 after the first vaccine or placebo injection. Whoever gave the sample was an adult aged 18-55 years in Boston. In regard to this clone: The target antigen is unknown.

The chain links TRBV5-8 to TRBJ1-6; D unresolved. The clonotype was recovered from a person aged 18-65 years who received the Ad26.COV2.S COVID-19 vaccine or a placebo. Sequencing was performed on peripheral blood, taken in a trial of Ad26.COV2.S vaccine versus placebo. For the CDR3, the DNA is TGTGCCAGCAGCTTGGTCGGCGCATCCTTCTCCTATAATTCACCCCTCCACTTT. Residues: CASSLVGASFSYNSPLHF.